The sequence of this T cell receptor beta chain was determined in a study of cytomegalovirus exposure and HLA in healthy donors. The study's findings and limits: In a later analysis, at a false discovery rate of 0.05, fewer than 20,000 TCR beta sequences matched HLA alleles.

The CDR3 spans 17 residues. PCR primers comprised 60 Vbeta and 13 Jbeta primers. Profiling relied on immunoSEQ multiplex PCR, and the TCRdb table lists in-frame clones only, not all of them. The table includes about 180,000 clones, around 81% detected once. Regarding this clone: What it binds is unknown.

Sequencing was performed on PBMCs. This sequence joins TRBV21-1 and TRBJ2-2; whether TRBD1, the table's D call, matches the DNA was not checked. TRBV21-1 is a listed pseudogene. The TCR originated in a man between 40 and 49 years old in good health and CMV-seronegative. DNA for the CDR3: TGTGCCAGCAGCAAGGATTCCGGGACAGGGATCACCGGGGAGCTGTTTTTT. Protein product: CASSKDSGTGITGELFF.